This TCR beta chain derives from a study of siplizumab effects on memory and regulatory T cells. CDR1 and CDR2 (germline): SEHNR, FQNEAQ (reference sequence). CDR3 length equals 16 residues. J was trimmed by 0 bases and V by 1 base; bases with no gene match: 6. Note on this clone: Antigen specificity is unknown.

Study-wide results and limits: Siplizumab conditions gave an average of around 70% Treg-derived mappable alloreactive CD4+ clones, versus around 26% for controls.

TCRdb's copy holds only in-frame clones and misses some; the assay was immunoSEQ multiplex PCR. The sample carries some 96,000 clones, around 93% recorded once. This TCR came from a human donor in good health. This rearrangement joins TRBV7-9 to TRBJ2-7; TRBD1 aligns across 7 bases. Sample: non-Treg CD4+ T cells sorted from blood. CDR3 amino acids: CASSLVGGVSSYEQYF. CDR3 sequence (DNA): TGTGCCAGCAGCTTAGTAGGGGGCGTCAGCTCCTACGAGCAGTACTTC. The whole variable domain, remainder taken from reference TRBV7-9 and TRBJ2-7, is DTGVSQNPRHKITKRGQNVTFRCDPISEHNRLYWYRQTLGQGPEFLTYFQNEAQLEKSRLLSDRFSAERPKGSFSTLEIQRTEQGDSAMYLCASSLVGGVSSYEQYFGPGTRLTVT.